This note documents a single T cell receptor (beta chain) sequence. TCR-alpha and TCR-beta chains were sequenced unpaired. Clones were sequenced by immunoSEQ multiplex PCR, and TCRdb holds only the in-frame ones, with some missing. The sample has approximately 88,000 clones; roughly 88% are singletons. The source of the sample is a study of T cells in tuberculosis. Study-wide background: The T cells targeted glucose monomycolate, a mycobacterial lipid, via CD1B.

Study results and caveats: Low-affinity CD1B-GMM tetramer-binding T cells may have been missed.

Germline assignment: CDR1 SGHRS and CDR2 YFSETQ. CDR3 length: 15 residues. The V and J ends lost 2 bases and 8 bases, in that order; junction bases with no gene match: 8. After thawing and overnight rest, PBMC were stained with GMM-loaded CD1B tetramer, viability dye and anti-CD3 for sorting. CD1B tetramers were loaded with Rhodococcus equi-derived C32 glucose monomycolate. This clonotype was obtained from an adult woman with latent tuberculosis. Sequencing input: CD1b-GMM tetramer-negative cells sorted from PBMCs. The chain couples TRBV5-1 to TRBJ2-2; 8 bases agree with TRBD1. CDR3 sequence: CASSFPGQEEGELFF. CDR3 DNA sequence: TGCGCCAGCAGCTTCCCGGGACAGGAGGAAGGGGAGCTGTTTTTT.